This T cell receptor beta chain derives from a study of T cell repertoires in cytomegalovirus infection. The CDR3 extends over 14 amino acids. From germline, CDR1 is MNHNS and CDR2 SASEGT. Trimming took 6 bases from V and 5 from J; bases not matched to a gene: 3. TCRdb itself ran the reads through MiXCR, one entry per CDR3 protein. Found here are fewer than 550,000 distinct CDR3 sequences, approximately 33% of them singletons; the top ten hold approximately 14%. Sequencing was performed on PBMCs. The V gene is TRBV6-1, the J gene TRBJ1-5; 11 bases agree with TRBD1. The TCR was taken from a human donor in good health (CMV status not recorded). Some clones in this sample may be carry-over from other donors' samples. Written as DNA, the CDR3 is TGTGCCAGCAGAGGGACAGGGGGGCATCAGCCCCAGCATTTT. It translates to CASRGTGGHQPQHF.